Below, 25 T cell receptor beta chains from the same sample are listed, as sequenced in a study of blood T cell repertoires in COVID-19. The data were produced by immunoSEQ multiplex PCR, yet TCRdb's version contains in-frame clones alone and is incomplete. The top ten clones hold approximately 5% of a sample with approximately 59,000 clones, more than 75% of them seen once. The specimen was peripheral blood. The receptors were gathered from a man aged 35-49 years with active COVID-19.

Written as DNA, the CDR3 is TGTGCCAGCAGCTACCTGCGAGCAGATACGCAGTATTTT. It encodes CASSYLRADTQYF. This sequence joins TRBV11-2 and TRBJ2-3; D call uncertain. The CDR3 covers 13 residues. Trimming cost V 4 bases and J 4 bases, with 9 bases left between them. CDR1 and CDR2 (germline): SGHAT, FQNNGV.

The V gene is TRBV7-6, the J gene TRBJ2-2, with 12 bases that match TRBD2. V lost 1 base to trimming and J lost 0 bases; unmatched junction nucleotides: 6. The CDR3 has 19 amino acids. The germline V gene has CDR1 SGHVS and CDR2 FNYEAQ. Here the CDR3 DNA reads TGTGCCAGCAGCTTAGGACTAGCGGGAGATAGCGCGAACACCGGGGAGCTGTTTTTT. Its translation: CASSLGLAGDSANTGELFF. The full variable domain, completed using reference TRBV7-6 and TRBJ2-2, is GAGVSQSPRYKVTKRGQDVALRCDPISGHVSLYWYRQALGQGPEFLTYFNYEAQQDKSGLPNDRFSAERPEGSISTLTIQRTEQRDSAMYRCASSLGLAGDSANTGELFFGEGSRLTVL.

The chain has TRBV7-8 and TRBJ2-3, with TRBD2 identical over 10 bases. CDR3 size: 16 residues. Germline CDR1 and CDR2: SGHVS and FQNEAQ. With V trimmed by 5 bases and J by 2 bases, 7 bases remained unmatched. In DNA form, the CDR3 reads TGTGCCAGCAGCCTCTTGACTAGCGGGTTCACAGATACGCAGTATTTT. As protein: CASSLLTSGFTDTQYF. Drawing the rest from reference TRBV7-8 and TRBJ2-3, the complete variable domain is GAGVSQSPRYKVAKRGQDVALRCDPISGHVSLFWYQQALGQGPEFLTYFQNEAQLDKSGLPSDRFFAERPEGSVSTLKIQRTQQEDSAVYLCASSLLTSGFTDTQYFGPGTRLTVL.

This clone was seen a handful of times. The rearrangement uses TRBV9 and TRBJ2-2; TRBD2 might be the D (7 bases). V lost 4 bases and J 7 bases, leaving 17 bases between the germline ends. There are 15 residues in the CDR3. Germline CDR1 and CDR2: SGDLS and YYNGEE. The CDR3 protein is CASSKDHREGGELFF. Written as DNA, the CDR3 is TGTGCCAGCAGCAAAGACCACAGGGAGGGCGGGGAGCTGTTTTTT.

This chain joins TRBV9 and TRBJ1-2; 7 bases are a match to TRBD1. There are 14 residues in the CDR3. V trimming: 1 base; J trimming: 5 bases; junction bases outside the gene matches: 5. The germline V gene has CDR1 SGDLS and CDR2 YYNGEE. The CDR3 reads CASSVKGGIYGYTF. DNA for the CDR3: TGTGCCAGCAGCGTAAAAGGGGGCATATATGGCTACACCTTC.

The gene calls are TRBV27 and TRBJ2-7; 11 bases fit TRBD1. The CDR3 consists of 15 residues. The V gene end was trimmed by 2 bases and the J gene end by 3 bases; junction bases not matched to a gene: 3. Germline V CDR1 and CDR2: MNHEY, SMNVEV (reference sequence). The chain's CDR3 is CASSLMGTGGYEQYF. The CDR3 nucleotides are TGTGCCAGCAGTTTAATGGGGACAGGGGGCTACGAGCAGTACTTC.

The chain carries TRBV10-3 and TRBJ2-1; 13 nucleotides line up with TRBD2. V shed 6 bases, J shed 7 bases, and the junction held 12 bases outside the gene matches. The CDR3 is made up of 17 amino acids. Germline assignment: CDR1 ENHRY and CDR2 SYGVKD. This chain's CDR3 is CAISSRGTSGAGNEQFF. CDR3 nucleotide sequence: TGTGCCATCAGCTCCCGCGGGACTAGCGGGGCGGGGAATGAGCAGTTCTTC.

The chain links TRBV23-1 to TRBJ2-7; weak D call: TRBD2 (5 bases). TRBV23-1 is known as an ORF, though its function is uncertain. The CDR3 spans 13 residues. Trimming stripped 2 bases from V and 7 bases from J, with 12 bases between. The CDR3 nucleotides are TGCGCCAGCAGTCAAGACGGTTCGGGGGAGCAGTACTTC. This encodes CASSQDGSGEQYF.

Details on this clone: Distinct nucleotide sequences in the sample also encode this CDR3. The rearrangement uses TRBV27 and TRBJ1-4; no firm D call. The V gene's germline CDR1 is MNHEY and CDR2 SMNVEV (reference sequence). Deletions cut 3 bases from V and 6 bases from J, with 8 bases between. The CDR3 extends over 13 amino acids. The CDR3: CASSFSGYEKLFF. Here the CDR3 DNA reads TGTGCCAGCAGTTTTTCAGGTTATGAAAAACTGTTTTTT.

The V and J genes are TRBV7-2 and TRBJ2-3; 10 bases agree with TRBD2. Per the germline V gene, CDR1 is SGHTA and CDR2 is FQGNSA. With 2 bases clipped from V and 6 bases from J, the junction kept 8 bases outside the gene matches. This CDR3 comprises 16 residues. Here the CDR3 reads CASSLQRVAGGDTQYF. CDR3 DNA sequence: TGTGCCAGCAGCTTACAAAGGGTAGCGGGAGGTGATACGCAGTATTTT.

The V and J genes are TRBV28 and TRBJ1-1; D not resolved. This CDR3 has 18 residues. CDR1 and CDR2 (germline): MDHEN, SYDVKM. V lost 6 bases and J lost 0, with 23 bases in between. Here the CDR3 reads CASSALVPHGIMNTEAFF. The CDR3 DNA reads as TGTGCCAGCAGCGCCTTGGTTCCCCATGGCATCATGAACACTGAAGCTTTCTTT.

The chain carries TRBV18 and TRBJ2-1; 13 bases are a match to TRBD2. The CDR3 totals 16 residues. Germline CDR1 KGHSH, CDR2 LQKENI. J was trimmed by 8 bases and V by 1 base; bases with no gene match: 5. The CDR3 nucleotides read TGTGCCAGCTCACCACGACTAGCGGGAGGAGGGGATGAGCAGTTCTTC. This codes for CASSPRLAGGGDEQFF.

The V and J genes are TRBV6-6 and TRBJ1-2; D might be TRBD1 (5 bases). Germline assignment: CDR1 MNHNY and CDR2 SVGAGI (reference sequence). This CDR3 spans 15 amino acids. The V end was cut by 2 bases, the J end by 0 bases, with 10 bases between. DNA for the CDR3: TGTGCCAGCAGTTACGTCACAGGAACTAACTATGGCTACACCTTC. Encoded protein: CASSYVTGTNYGYTF.

On this clone itself: No DNA is shown, since the ends of the CDR3 on it are uncertain; the CDR3 is the one TCRdb lists. V and J are TRBV28 and TRBJ1-2. The CDR3 region is 16 residues in length, termini included. Germline values: CDR1 MDHEN, CDR2 SYDVKM. This chain's CDR3 is CASSSSRAERFYGYTF.

The chain couples TRBV19 to TRBJ2-4, with D possibly matching TRBD2 (6 bases). Germline V gene lookup returns CDR1 LNHDA and CDR2 SQIVND (reference sequence). The length of the CDR3 is 11 residues. Trimming shortened V by 3 bases and J by 13 bases, and 10 bases separated the two germline ends. This CDR3 is CASSMWEEQYF. CDR3 in DNA: TGTGCCAGTAGTATGTGGGAGGAGCAGTACTTC.

This clone was detected a few times. This rearrangement joins TRBV3-1 (or the pseudogene TRBV3-2) to TRBJ2-2; the D is unclear. The CDR3 has 14 amino acids. V was trimmed by 1 base and J by 1 base, leaving 4 bases between them. The V gene's germline CDR1 is LGHDT and CDR2 YNNKEL (reference sequence). CDR3 sequence (DNA): TGTGCCAGCAGCCAAGGAGTGAACACCGGGGAGCTGTTTTTT. As protein: CASSQGVNTGELFF.

V and J are TRBV19 and TRBJ1-3; 9 positions agree with TRBD1. The CDR3 sequence is 19 residues long. V was pared by 4 bases and J by 4 bases, with 17 bases of the junction left unmatched. Germline CDR1 reads LNHDA; CDR2 reads SQIVND (reference sequence). As DNA, the CDR3 is TGTGCCAGTAGTACCCCCCGACCGGACAGGGGTAATCCCGGAAACACCATATATTTT. Protein sequence: CASSTPRPDRGNPGNTIYF.

The chain uses TRBV5-1 and TRBJ2-7, with 8 bases matching TRBD1. In germline, CDR1 is SGHRS, CDR2 YFSETQ. This CDR3 is built from 17 residues. V shed 2 bases and J 5 bases; nucleotides not matched to a gene: 15. CDR3 coding DNA: TGCGCCAGCAGCTTTAGAGGACAGGGACAAAATATTCACGAGCAGTACTTC. Protein product: CASSFRGQGQNIHEQYF.

In its sample, this clone was seen a few times. The chain joins TRBV5-1 to TRBJ1-1, with 9 bases matching TRBD1. V was pared by 8 bases and J by 1 base, with 6 bases of the junction left unmatched. In germline, CDR1 is SGHRS, CDR2 YFSETQ. This CDR3 is 14 amino acids long. This CDR3 is CASHRGRGNTEAFF. The CDR3 bases are TGCGCCAGTCACAGGGGGCGCGGGAACACTGAAGCTTTCTTT.

The CDR3 reads CASALGPSGRGEETQYF. CDR3 DNA: TGTGCCAGCGCCCTAGGTCCTAGCGGGAGGGGGGAAGAGACCCAGTACTTC. The rearrangement joins TRBV7-3 to TRBJ2-5, with 12 nucleotides matching TRBD2. J was trimmed by 3 bases and V by 8 bases; bases with no gene match: 13. CDR1 and CDR2 from the germline V gene are SGHTA and FQGTGA. The CDR3 has 17 residues.

CDR3 bases: TGCGCCAGCAGCCAGGATAGGGGCACTGAAGCTTTCTTT. Translating gives CASSQDRGTEAFF. The gene calls are TRBV4-1 and TRBJ1-1; maybe TRBD1 (5 bases). CDR1 and CDR2 (germline): MGHRA, YSYEKL. With 3 bases removed from V and 4 bases from J, the gap between germline ends came to 9 bases. The CDR3 has 13 amino acids.

This chain uses TRBV6-2 or TRBV6-3 with TRBJ2-1, with 13 bases aligning to TRBD2. Germline CDR1 MNHEY, CDR2 SVGEGT. V shed 4 bases, J shed 9 bases, and the junction held 9 bases outside the gene matches. The CDR3 runs to 16 residues. The CDR3 protein is CASSWLGLAGVGEQFF. Here the CDR3 DNA reads TGTGCCAGCAGTTGGTTAGGACTAGCGGGAGTCGGTGAGCAGTTCTTC.

V usage is TRBV5-1 and J usage is TRBJ2-7; 8 nucleotides match TRBD2. V shed 4 bases and J 2 bases; nucleotides not matched to a gene: 11. This CDR3 spans 16 amino acids. Germline V gives CDR1 SGHRS, CDR2 YFSETQ. The CDR3 DNA reads as TGCGCCAGCAGCCCCCCCCGTAGCGGGGCAACCTACGAGCAGTACTTC. Protein: CASSPPRSGATYEQYF.

The CDR3 loop reads CASNRGYEQYF. CDR3 coding DNA: TGTGCCAGCAACAGGGGCTACGAGCAGTACTTC. The chain links TRBV6-5 to TRBJ2-7; 7 nucleotides line up with TRBD1. Germline lookup yields CDR1 MNHEY and CDR2 SVGAGI. Losses at the gene ends were 7 bases for V and 3 bases for J; bases not matched to a gene: 0. The CDR3 totals 11 residues.

The chain employs TRBV30 and TRBJ1-1, with 7 bases that match TRBD1. Germline CDR1 reads GTSNPN; CDR2 reads SVGIG (reference sequence). V shed 0 bases, J shed 4 bases, and the junction held 11 bases outside the gene matches. This CDR3 contains 16 residues. CDR3 sequence (DNA): TGTGCCTGGAGTGTACACCGGTTACAGGGGAGCACTGAAGCTTTCTTT. Translation gives CAWSVHRLQGSTEAFF.